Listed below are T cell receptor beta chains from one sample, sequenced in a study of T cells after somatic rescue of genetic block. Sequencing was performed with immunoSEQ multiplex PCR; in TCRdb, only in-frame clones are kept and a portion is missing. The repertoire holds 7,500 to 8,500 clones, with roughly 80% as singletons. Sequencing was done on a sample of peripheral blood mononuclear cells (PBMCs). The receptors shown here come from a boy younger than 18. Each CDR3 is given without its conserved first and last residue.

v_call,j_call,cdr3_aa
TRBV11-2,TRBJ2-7,ASSLGWGQVGYEQY
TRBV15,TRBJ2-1,ATSGARTYEQF
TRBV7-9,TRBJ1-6,ASSAPGNSPLH
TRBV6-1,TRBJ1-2,ASSEDINLDYGYT
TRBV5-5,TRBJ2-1,ASSLTAGGLYEQF
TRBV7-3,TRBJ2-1,ASSLTSGRERYEQF
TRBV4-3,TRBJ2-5,ASSQDILIIPETQY
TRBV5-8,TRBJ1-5,ASSKVIGNQPQH
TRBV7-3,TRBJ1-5,ASTPPRRGRCSNQPQH
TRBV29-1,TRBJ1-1,SVVGAREGRNTEAF
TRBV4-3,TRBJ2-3,ASSQDYGDTQY
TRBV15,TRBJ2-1,ATSSLAGPYNEQF
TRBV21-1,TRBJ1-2,ASSGECGGSDGYT
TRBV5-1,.,ASSLRTRIYEQY
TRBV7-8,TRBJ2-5,ASSLVTSSQY
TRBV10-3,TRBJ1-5,AISGGISNQPQH
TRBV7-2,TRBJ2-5,ASNDPWETQY
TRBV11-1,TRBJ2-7,ASSLRMAGTWEQY
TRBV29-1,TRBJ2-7,SVRTSGAYYEQY
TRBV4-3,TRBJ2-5,ASSLGTWGLQETQY
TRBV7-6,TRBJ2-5,ASSLVGAGHREETQY
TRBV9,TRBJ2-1,ASSGPLGGASDHEQF
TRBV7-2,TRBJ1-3,ASSPPGRAIGNTIY
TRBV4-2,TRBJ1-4,ASSQPGGPATNEKLF
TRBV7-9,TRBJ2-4,ASTVPLDGENIQY
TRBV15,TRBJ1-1,ATSKWTGMGNTEAF
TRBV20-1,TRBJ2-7,SQNDNYEQY
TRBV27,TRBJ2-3,ASSLSYVGADTQY
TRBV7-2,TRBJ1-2,ASSPDRGRVYGYT
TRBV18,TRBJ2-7,ASSETGGNEQY
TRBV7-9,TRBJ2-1,ASSLGLHDEQF
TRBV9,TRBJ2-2,ASSGYGELF
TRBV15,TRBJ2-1,ATSRDGRARYNEQF
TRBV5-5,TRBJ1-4,ASSFSSTTVGKLF
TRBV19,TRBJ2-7,ASSSAGTGRYEQY
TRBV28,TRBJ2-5,ASSLWLAGAQETQY
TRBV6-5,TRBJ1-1,ASSYSSTEAF
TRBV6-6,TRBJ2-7,ASSYILQGGEQY
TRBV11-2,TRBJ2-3,ASSLRAGGGDTQY
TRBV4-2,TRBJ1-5,ASGSPARGQPQH
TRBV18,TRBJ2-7,ASSPVRSGTGGGEQY
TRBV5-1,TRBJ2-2,ASVEPSGGQGGELF
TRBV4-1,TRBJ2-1,ASSSGLPNEQF
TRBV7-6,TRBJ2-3,ASSLLGGPTDTQY
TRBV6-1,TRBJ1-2,ASSEATGPNYGYT
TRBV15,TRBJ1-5,ATSRGQLNQPQH
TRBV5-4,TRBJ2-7,ASSLGGYEQY
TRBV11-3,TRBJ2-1,ASSLAGGQNYNEQF
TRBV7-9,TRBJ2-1,ASSPPRASGRTSYNEQF